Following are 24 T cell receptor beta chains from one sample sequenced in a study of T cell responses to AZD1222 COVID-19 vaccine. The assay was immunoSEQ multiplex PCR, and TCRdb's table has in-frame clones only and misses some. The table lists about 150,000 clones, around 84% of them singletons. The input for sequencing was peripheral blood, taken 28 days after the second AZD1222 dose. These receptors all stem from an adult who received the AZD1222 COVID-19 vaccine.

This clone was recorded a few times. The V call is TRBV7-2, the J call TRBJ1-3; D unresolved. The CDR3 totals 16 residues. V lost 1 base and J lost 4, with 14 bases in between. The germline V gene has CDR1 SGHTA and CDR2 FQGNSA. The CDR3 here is CASSLDVGPGGNTIYF. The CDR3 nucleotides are TGTGCCAGCAGCTTAGACGTCGGCCCGGGAGGAAACACCATATATTTT. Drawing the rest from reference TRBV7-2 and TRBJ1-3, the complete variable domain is GAGVSQSPSNKVTEKGKDVELRCDPISGHTALYWYRQSLGQGLEFLIYFQGNSAPDKSGLPSDRFSAERTGGSVSTLTIQRTQQEDSAVYLCASSLDVGPGGNTIYFGEGSWLTVV.

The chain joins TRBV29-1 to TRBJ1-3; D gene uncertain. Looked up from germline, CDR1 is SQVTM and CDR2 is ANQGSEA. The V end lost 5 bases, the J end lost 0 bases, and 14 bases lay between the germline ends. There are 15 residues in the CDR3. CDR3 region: CSVWVGQISGNTIYF. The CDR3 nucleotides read TGCAGCGTTTGGGTAGGGCAGATCTCTGGAAACACCATATATTTT.

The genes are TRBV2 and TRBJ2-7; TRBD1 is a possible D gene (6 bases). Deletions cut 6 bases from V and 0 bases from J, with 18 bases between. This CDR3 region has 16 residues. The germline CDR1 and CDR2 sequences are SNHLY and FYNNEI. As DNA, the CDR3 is TGTGCCAGCAGCGATTTACGGACAGTATCCTCCTACGAGCAGTACTTC. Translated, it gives CASSDLRTVSSYEQYF.

The CDR3 loop is CSASGVRGTYNEQFF. In nucleotides, the CDR3 is TGCAGTGCTAGTGGGGTAAGGGGAACGTACAATGAGCAGTTCTTC. V is TRBV20-1 and J is TRBJ2-1; perhaps TRBD1 as D (5 bases). The CDR3 has 15 amino acids. Germline lookup yields CDR1 DFQATT and CDR2 SNEGSKA (reference sequence). V was shortened by 3 bases and J by 4 bases, with 16 bases between the two germline ends.

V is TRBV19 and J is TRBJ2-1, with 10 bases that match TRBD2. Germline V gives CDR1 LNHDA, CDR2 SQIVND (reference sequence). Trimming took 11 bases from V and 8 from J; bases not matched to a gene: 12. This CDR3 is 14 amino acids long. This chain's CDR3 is CAAQSGRAGDEQFF. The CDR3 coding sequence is TGTGCCGCGCAGAGCGGGAGGGCGGGGGATGAGCAGTTCTTC.

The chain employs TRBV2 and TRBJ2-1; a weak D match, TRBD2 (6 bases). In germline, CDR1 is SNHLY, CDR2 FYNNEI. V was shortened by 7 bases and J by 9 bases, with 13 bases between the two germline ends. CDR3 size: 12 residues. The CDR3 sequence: CASMGLGGEQFF. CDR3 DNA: TGTGCCAGCATGGGATTGGGGGGTGAGCAGTTCTTC.

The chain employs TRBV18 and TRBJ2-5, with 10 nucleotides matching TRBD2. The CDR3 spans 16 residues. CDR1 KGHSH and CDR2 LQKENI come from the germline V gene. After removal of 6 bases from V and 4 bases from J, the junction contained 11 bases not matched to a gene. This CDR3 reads CASSETSGVGGETQYF. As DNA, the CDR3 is TGTGCCAGCTCGGAAACTAGCGGGGTAGGAGGAGAGACCCAGTACTTC.

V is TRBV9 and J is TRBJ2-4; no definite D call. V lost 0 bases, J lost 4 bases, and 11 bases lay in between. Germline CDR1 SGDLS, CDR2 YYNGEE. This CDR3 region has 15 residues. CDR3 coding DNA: TGTGCCAGCAGCGTAGCTGGGTTCGGGAAAAACATTCAGTACTTC. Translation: CASSVAGFGKNIQYF.

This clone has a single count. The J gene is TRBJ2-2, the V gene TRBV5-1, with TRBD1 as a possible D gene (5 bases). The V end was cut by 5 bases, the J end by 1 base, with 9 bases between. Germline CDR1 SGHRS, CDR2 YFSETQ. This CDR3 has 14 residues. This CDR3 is CASRTEMNTGELFF. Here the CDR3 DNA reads TGCGCCAGCAGGACAGAAATGAACACCGGGGAGCTGTTTTTT.

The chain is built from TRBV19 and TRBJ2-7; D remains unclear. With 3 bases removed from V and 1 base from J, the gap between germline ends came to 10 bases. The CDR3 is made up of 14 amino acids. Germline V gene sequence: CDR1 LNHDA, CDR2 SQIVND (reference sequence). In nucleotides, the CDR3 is TGTGCCAGTAGTATCTATCACAGTTCCTACGAGCAGTACTTC. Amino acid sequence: CASSIYHSSYEQYF.

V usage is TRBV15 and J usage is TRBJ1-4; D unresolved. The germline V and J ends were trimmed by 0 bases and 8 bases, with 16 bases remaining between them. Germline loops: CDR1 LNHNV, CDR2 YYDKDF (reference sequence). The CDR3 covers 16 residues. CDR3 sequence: CATSRDIGQTGEKLFF. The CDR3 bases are TGTGCCACCAGCAGAGATATCGGCCAGACCGGGGAAAAACTGTTTTTT. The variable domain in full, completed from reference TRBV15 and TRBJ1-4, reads DAMVIQNPRYQVTQFGKPVTLSCSQTLNHNVMYWYQQKSSQAPKLLFHYYDKDFNNEADTPDNFQSRRPNTSFCFLDIRSPGLGDTAMYLCATSRDIGQTGEKLFFGSGTQLSVL.

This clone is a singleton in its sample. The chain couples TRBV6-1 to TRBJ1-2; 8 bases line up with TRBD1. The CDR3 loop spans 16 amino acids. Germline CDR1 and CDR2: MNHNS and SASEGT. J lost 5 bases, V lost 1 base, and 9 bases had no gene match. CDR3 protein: CASSEGDRPMGYGYTF. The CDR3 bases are TGTGCCAGCAGTGAAGGGGACAGGCCGATGGGATATGGCTACACCTTC.

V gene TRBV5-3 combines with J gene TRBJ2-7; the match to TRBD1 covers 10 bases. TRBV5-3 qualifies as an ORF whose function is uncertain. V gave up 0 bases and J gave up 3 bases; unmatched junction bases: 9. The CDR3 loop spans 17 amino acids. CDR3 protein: CARSLAHPGTGDYEQYF. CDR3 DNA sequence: TGTGCCAGAAGCTTGGCCCACCCCGGGACAGGGGACTACGAGCAGTACTTC.

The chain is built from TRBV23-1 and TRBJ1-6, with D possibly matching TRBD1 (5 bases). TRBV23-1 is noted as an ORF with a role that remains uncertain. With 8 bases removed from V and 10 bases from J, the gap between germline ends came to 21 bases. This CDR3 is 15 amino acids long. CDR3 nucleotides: TGCGCCAGCCTGAGGAAGGGGCCTCTTAGGTCACCCCTCCACTTT. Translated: CASLRKGPLRSPLHF.

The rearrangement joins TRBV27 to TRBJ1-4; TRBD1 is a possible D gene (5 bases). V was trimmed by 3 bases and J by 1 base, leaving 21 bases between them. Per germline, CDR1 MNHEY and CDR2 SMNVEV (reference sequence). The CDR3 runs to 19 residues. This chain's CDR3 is CASSFFRVQGRGTNEKLFF. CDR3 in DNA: TGTGCCAGCAGTTTCTTCCGAGTCCAAGGTAGGGGAACTAATGAAAAACTGTTTTTT.

In DNA, the CDR3 is TGTGCCAGCTCACGTGGGGCCCCTGAAGCTTTCTTT. This codes for CASSRGAPEAFF. The rearrangement uses TRBV18 and TRBJ1-1, with TRBD1 as a possible D gene (5 bases). V was cut by 4 bases and J by 6 bases, with 9 bases left in between. From germline, CDR1 is KGHSH and CDR2 LQKENI. This CDR3 region has 12 residues.

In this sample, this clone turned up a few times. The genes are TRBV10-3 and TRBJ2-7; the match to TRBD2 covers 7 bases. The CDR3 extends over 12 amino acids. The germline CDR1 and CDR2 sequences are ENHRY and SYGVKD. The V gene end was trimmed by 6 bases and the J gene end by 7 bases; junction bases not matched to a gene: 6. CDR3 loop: CAISQLAREQYF. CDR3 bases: TGTGCCATCAGCCAACTAGCGAGGGAGCAGTACTTC.

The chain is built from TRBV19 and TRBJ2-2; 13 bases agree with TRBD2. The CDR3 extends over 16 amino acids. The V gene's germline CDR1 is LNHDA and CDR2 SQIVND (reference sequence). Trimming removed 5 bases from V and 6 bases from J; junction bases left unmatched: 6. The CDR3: CASSSRTSGSAGELFF. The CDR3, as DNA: TGTGCCAGTAGTTCCAGGACTAGCGGGAGTGCCGGGGAGCTGTTTTTT.

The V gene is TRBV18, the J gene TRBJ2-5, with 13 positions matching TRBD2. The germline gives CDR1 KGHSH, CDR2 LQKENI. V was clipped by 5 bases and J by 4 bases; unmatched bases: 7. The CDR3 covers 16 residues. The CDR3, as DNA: TGTGCCAGCTCAGCTGGACTAGCGGGAGTGGGAGAGACCCAGTACTTC. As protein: CASSAGLAGVGETQYF.

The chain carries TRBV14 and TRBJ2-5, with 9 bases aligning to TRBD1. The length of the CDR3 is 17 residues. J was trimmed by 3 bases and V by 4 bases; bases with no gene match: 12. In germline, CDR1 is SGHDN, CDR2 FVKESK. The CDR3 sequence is CASSRHHKDRGKETQYF. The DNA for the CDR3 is TGTGCCAGCAGCCGACATCATAAGGACAGGGGTAAAGAGACCCAGTACTTC.

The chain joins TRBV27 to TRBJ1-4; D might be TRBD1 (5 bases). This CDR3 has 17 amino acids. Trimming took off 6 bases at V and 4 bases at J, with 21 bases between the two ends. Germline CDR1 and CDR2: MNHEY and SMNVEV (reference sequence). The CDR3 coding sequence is TGTGCCAGCAGATTCCGAGGGAGGACACCCTTTAATGAAAAACTGTTTTTT. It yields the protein CASRFRGRTPFNEKLFF.

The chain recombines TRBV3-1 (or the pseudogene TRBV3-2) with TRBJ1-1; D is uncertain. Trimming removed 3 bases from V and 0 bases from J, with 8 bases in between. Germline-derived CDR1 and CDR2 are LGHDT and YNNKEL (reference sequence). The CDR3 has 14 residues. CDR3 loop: CASSQRMVNTEAFF. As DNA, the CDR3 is TGTGCCAGCAGCCAGAGAATGGTGAACACTGAAGCTTTCTTT.

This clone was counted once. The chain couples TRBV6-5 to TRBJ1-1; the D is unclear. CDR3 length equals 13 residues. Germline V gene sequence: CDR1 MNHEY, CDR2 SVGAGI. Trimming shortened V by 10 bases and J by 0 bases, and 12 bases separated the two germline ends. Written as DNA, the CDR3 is TGTGCCATTGAGAAGGCAGTGAACACTGAAGCTTTCTTT. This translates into CAIEKAVNTEAFF.

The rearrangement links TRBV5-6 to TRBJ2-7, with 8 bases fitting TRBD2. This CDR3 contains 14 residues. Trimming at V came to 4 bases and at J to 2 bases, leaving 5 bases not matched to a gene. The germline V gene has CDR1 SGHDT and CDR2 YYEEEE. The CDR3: CASSHSGAPYEQYF. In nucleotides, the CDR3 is TGTGCCAGCAGCCATAGCGGGGCCCCCTACGAGCAGTACTTC.